This entry lists 4 T cell receptor beta chains sequenced from one sample in a study of shared clonotypes between healthy human individuals. Naive CD8 cells lacked CD45RO and underwent positive selection for CCR7, leaving out terminally differentiated effector memory CD45RA+ cells. Clones were read by immunoSEQ multiplex PCR, and TCRdb kept only the in-frame ones, dropping some. The sample includes roughly 650,000 clones, 95% to 97% of them seen just once. Sequenced sample: naive CD8+ T cells sorted from blood. These receptors originate from a young woman in good health.

A remark on this clone: This sample also contains other DNA sequences that code for the same CDR3. The V gene is TRBV28, the J gene TRBJ1-3; D is unclear. Germline V gene sequence: CDR1 MDHEN, CDR2 SYDVKM. V lost 3 bases, J lost 4 bases, and 10 bases lay in between. The CDR3 covers 14 residues. CDR3 nucleotides: TGTGCCAGCAGTTTTGACGGGTCCGGAAACACCATATATTTT. Protein sequence: CASSFDGSGNTIYF.

The chain recombines TRBV10-1 with TRBJ2-7; 8 bases are shared with TRBD1. With V trimmed by 2 bases and J by 3 bases, 6 bases remained unmatched. The CDR3 length is 15 residues. The germline V gene encodes CDR1 WNHNN and CDR2 SYGVQD (reference sequence). CDR3 loop: CASSEDRGLVYEQYF. CDR3 coding DNA: TGCGCCAGCAGTGAGGACAGGGGACTGGTCTACGAGCAGTACTTC.

The chain joins TRBV27 to TRBJ2-2; D is perhaps TRBD1 (7 bases). Trimming stripped 3 bases from V and 4 bases from J, with 12 bases between. This CDR3 comprises 15 residues. Germline V CDR1 and CDR2: MNHEY, SMNVEV (reference sequence). The CDR3 DNA reads as TGTGCCAGCAGTTTCCAGGGGGGTGGCACCGGGGAGCTGTTTTTT. Translation: CASSFQGGGTGELFF.

Note on this clone: Relative to the germline gene, one junction end is altered; a read error may explain this. The CDR3: CASSLVSSFNEQFF. The CDR3 DNA reads as TGCGCCAGCAGCTTGGTCTCCTCCTTCAATGAGCAGTTCTTC. The rearrangement links TRBV5-1 to TRBJ2-1; unclear D gene. This CDR3 has 14 amino acids. Germline values: CDR1 SGHRS, CDR2 YFSETQ.